This T cell receptor (beta chain) was found in a study of shared clonotypes between healthy human individuals. This CDR3 contains 14 residues. Trimming took off 6 bases at V and 5 bases at J, with 13 bases between the two ends. Germline assignment: CDR1 SEHNR and CDR2 FQNEAQ (reference sequence). In the source study's methods: Sequence data from immunoSEQ were junction-only and lacked quality scores; consequently, filtering differed. The table came from immunoSEQ multiplex PCR; TCRdb's copy has only in-frame clones and leaves some out. That table is the source of V, J and clone size, and D and trimming were worked out from the DNA. Among approximately 2.5 million clones listed, 93% were seen once.

This rearrangement joins TRBV7-9 to TRBJ2-2, with TRBD2 as a possible D gene (6 bases). The clonotype originates from a young man in good health. Some clones in this sample may be carry-over from other donors' samples. Input material: naive CD4+ T cells from PBMCs. Subset noted: CD45RA+ positively selected. CDR3 amino acids: CASSLPAGTGELFF. CDR3 sequence (DNA): TGTGCCAGCAGTCTTCCAGCGGGTACCGGGGAGCTGTTTTTT.